Listed below are T cell receptor beta chains from one sample, sequenced in a study of blood T cells in healthy people across ages. TCRdb reanalysed the 5' RACE reads using MiXCR and keeps one entry per CDR3 protein. The table includes 700,000 or so distinct CDR3 sequences, approximately 21% detected once. Specimen: blood. The source of these receptors is a man between 65 and 80 years old in good health. Each CDR3 is given with its conserved first and last residue. The order of the fields is J gene, V gene, clone size, D gene, CDR3 protein, CDR3 DNA. D genes are given only for firm matches. Size tells how often a clone was seen (once, few, many) or the class of an expanded clone, and some rows leave it out.

>TRBJ2-6|TRBV2|.|.
CASSDSSLSGANVLTF
TGTGCCAGCAGTGATAGCTCACTCTCTGGGGCCAACGTCCTGACTTTC
>TRBJ2-1|TRBV6-1|few|.
CASSVAQRHNEQFF
TGTGCCAGCAGTGTGGCCCAAAGGCACAATGAGCAGTTCTTC
>TRBJ2-3|TRBV20-1|.|TRBD2
CSAPSFAGVTDTQYF
TGCAGTGCTCCGAGCTTTGCGGGAGTTACAGATACGCAGTATTTT
>TRBJ2-5|TRBV20-1|.|.
CSAGAEVGGPLFF
TGCAGTGCGGGGGCTGAGGTGGGAGGGCCACTGTTCTTC
>TRBJ1-1|TRBV5-8|many|TRBD1
CASSLGQGAGTEAFF
TGTGCCAGCAGCTTGGGACAGGGGGCTGGCACTGAAGCTTTCTTT
>TRBJ1-3|TRBV11-2|.|TRBD1
CASSRPDRGRNTIYF
TGTGCCAGCAGCCGCCCCGACAGGGGTCGAAACACCATATATTTT
>TRBJ2-5|TRBV7-2|.|TRBD2
CASSLIGAHLAGGNQETQYF
TGTGCCAGCAGCTTAATTGGCGCTCATCTAGCGGGAGGGAACCAAGAGACCCAGTACTTC
>TRBJ1-6|TRBV19|many|.
CASSIDRGSSYNSPLHF
TGTGCCAGTAGTATAGATCGGGGGAGCTCCTATAATTCACCCCTCCACTTT
>TRBJ2-5|TRBV7-2|few|.
CASSESVGVGGETQYF
TGTGCCAGCAGCGAGTCTGTGGGTGTTGGAGGAGAGACCCAGTACTTC
>TRBJ2-1|TRBV5-1|.|TRBD2
CASSLATDRLAGGVRYNEQFF
TGCGCCAGCAGCTTGGCCACTGACAGACTAGCGGGAGGGGTCCGCTACAATGAGCAGTTCTTC
>TRBJ2-3|TRBV7-3|few|.
CASSLGAEGTQYF
TGTGCCAGCAGCTTAGGCGCTGAGGGGACGCAGTATTTT
>TRBJ2-4|TRBV12-3/TRBV12-4|.|TRBD2
CAGSPGLAGLAKNIQYF
TGTGCCGGCAGCCCGGGACTAGCGGGTTTAGCCAAAAACATTCAGTACTTC
>TRBJ1-2|TRBV14|.|TRBD1
CASSQVGRGRLGYTF
TGTGCCAGCAGCCAAGTGGGCAGGGGGCGCTTGGGCTACACCTTC
>TRBJ1-4|TRBV12-3/TRBV12-4|.|.
CASSLGGSRGEKLFF
TGTGCCAGCAGTTTGGGTGGCAGTAGAGGTGAAAAACTGTTTTTT